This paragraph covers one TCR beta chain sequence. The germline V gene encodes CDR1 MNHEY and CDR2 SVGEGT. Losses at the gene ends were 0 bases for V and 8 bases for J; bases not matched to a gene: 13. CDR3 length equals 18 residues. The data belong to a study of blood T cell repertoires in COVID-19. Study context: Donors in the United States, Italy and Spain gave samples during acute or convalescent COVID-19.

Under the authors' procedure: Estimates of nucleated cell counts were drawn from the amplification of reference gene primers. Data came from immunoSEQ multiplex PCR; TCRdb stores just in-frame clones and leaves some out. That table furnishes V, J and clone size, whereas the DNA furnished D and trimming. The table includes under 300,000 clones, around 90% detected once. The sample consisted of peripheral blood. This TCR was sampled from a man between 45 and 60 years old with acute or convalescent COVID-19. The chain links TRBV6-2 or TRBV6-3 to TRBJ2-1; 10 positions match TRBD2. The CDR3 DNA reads TGTGCCAGCAGTTACTCCGAAATAGCGGGGGGCCGGTGGGATGAGCAGTTCTTC. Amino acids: CASSYSEIAGGRWDEQFF.